This T cell receptor (beta chain) came from a study of naive and memory T cell subsets (TCRdb year 2017). Study-wide context: According to the figure summarizing the samples, there were some ten blood donors, 7 tuberculin skin test biopsies and 3 saline control biopsies. PCR2 was typically a SYBR Green qPCR stopped at a set threshold; low-input samples could instead use end-point PCR (around 6 cycles).

The library relied on 5' RACE. The ligated cDNA was amplified in four rounds of PCR with nested alpha and beta constant region primers together with the SP2 primer. For the blood and skin samples, TCR RNA was reverse transcribed with SuperScript IV using primers for the alpha and beta constant regions. Using T4 RNA ligase 1, an oligonucleotide carrying both the Illumina SP2 primer and a UMI was ligated onto the 3' end of the cDNA. The 12-nucleotide UMI consisted of two random hexamers with an eight-base spacer between the hexamers to prevent hairpin formation. TCR alpha and beta chain libraries were processed separately from the second PCR onward, with dual indexing for multiplexing. After pooling, the indexed libraries were analyzed by capillary electrophoresis and sequenced on either an Illumina MiSeq or NextSeq. PhiX DNA at roughly 4.5-7% was spiked into libraries to increase base diversity and improve cluster recognition. Per the original workflow: Demultiplexor took UMIs from read 2, joined the UMIs to the TCR sequence from read 1, and separated reads according to sample indices. V and J genes and V-J junctions were identified by Decombinator, which gave every TCR a five-part identifier that included V and J deletions. Collapsinator used UMIs to correct sequencing errors and PCR amplification heterogeneity, yielding UMI-based abundance per TCR. CDR3Translator turned identifiers into nucleotide sequence, translated the nucleotide sequence into amino acids, and pulled out CDR3 regions based on terminal motifs. After normalization to the amount of input RNA, error-corrected alpha and beta TCR counts from blood and skin were compared. TCRdb passed the public sequencing reads through fastp at Q25 and MiXCR, retaining productive beta sequences. CDR3 protein duplicates are merged, each entry listing the most common genes and DNA. The V and J calls follow TCRdb's processing rather than the paper's. The sample table shows roughly 56,000 distinct CDR3 sequences, and 5.5% to 8.5% are seen once. The top ten clones comprise 8.5% to 10% of the sample.

The germline V gene sets CDR1 to MNHEY and CDR2 to SVGEGT. The CDR3 contains 15 residues, cysteine and phenylalanine counted. CDR3 DNA only is kept here, 45 bases in frame from base 1. Deletion took 5 bases off V and 7 bases off J, with a span of 18 bases between the germline ends. Using 3' ligation of a UMI-containing oligonucleotide to TCR cDNA, the study laid out a robust and sensitive protocol to amplify, sequence and analyze TCRs. For whole blood analysis, over 2 ml of peripheral blood was collected from healthy adult volunteers into Tempus tubes, and RNA was extracted following the manufacturer's instructions. Total RNA, without cell sorting, was DNase treated with RQ1 DNase before reverse transcription, targeting roughly 1 to 1000 ng input. Libraries were prepared from skin biopsies and whole blood to test how robust the pipeline was in samples where T cells are a minority population. Note on this clonotype: Its antigen is currently not known. A clone one base away is much larger, so this may be a read error.

The study at large found these results: The RNA-based method was acknowledged as potentially sensitive to TCR transcript changes with T cell activation and differentiation.

This TCR was sampled from a male donor in good health. In this chain, TRBV6-2 or TRBV6-3 is recombined with TRBJ2-1; TRBD2 could be the D gene, as 5 bases match. CDR3 reads: CASSPQRLLQNEQFF. The nucleotides are TGTGCCAGCAGTCCCCAGCGGCTCCTTCAGAATGAGCAGTTCTTC.